The sequence of this T cell receptor (beta chain) was determined in a study of cytotoxic CD8 clonotypes in ibrutinib-treated CLL. Study-level information: The group held more than 10 relapsed/refractory and about 15 treatment-naive patients, with under 18 IGHV unmutated.

This table comes from immunoSEQ multiplex PCR, and its TCRdb copy is limited to in-frame clones, with some not included. The data show around 160,000 clones, roughly 86% seen once. Germline V lookup: CDR1 SGDLS, CDR2 YYNGEE. The CDR3 spans 11 residues. Trimming removed 0 bases from V and 5 bases from J, with 0 bases in between. Cryopreserved PBMCs provided 2 to 2.5 micrograms of genomic DNA for the TCR beta libraries. The gene calls are TRBV9 and TRBJ2-1; no reliable D call. This material consisted of PBMCs, taken after 12 months of ibrutinib treatment. The source is a human donor with chronic lymphocytic leukemia. CDR3 bases: TGTGCCAGCAGCGTAGACAATGAGCAGTTCTTC. Protein product: CASSVDNEQFF.